These T cell receptor beta chains were read from a single sample in a study of blood T cell repertoires in COVID-19. Measured with immunoSEQ multiplex PCR; TCRdb has only the in-frame clones, and not every one. The table lists approximately 120,000 clones, about 80% of them singletons. The sequencing sample was made of peripheral blood. The source of these receptors is a human donor in a cohort sampled during active COVID-19. CDR3s include the opening cysteine and the closing phenylalanine or tryptophan. D genes are given only for firm matches. Only some rows state a clone size, as once, few, many or a class for expanded clones.

J gene	D gene	V gene	clone size	CDR3 protein	CDR3 DNA
TRBJ1-2	TRBD1	TRBV7-9	few	CASSLGRGVGGYTF	TGTGCCAGCAGCTTAGGCAGGGGGGTCGGTGGCTACACCTTC
TRBJ2-5	.	TRBV12-3/TRBV12-4	.	CASMPGSQETQYF	TGTGCCAGCATGCCGGGGTCACAAGAGACCCAGTACTTC
TRBJ1-6	.	TRBV5-1	.	CASSLSGTAYNSPLHF	TGCGCCAGCAGCCTGAGCGGGACGGCATATAATTCACCCCTCCACTTT
TRBJ2-1	.	TRBV7-2	.	CASSLLSGNNEQFF	TGTGCCAGCAGCTTACTTAGCGGTAACAATGAGCAGTTCTTC
TRBJ1-4	.	TRBV27	.	CASSPVGGALEKLFF	TGTGCCAGCAGCCCGGTAGGGGGGGCGCTTGAAAAACTGTTTTTT
TRBJ1-2	TRBD1	TRBV5-1	.	CASSFRQGGYTF	TGCGCCAGCAGCTTCCGACAGGGCGGCTACACCTTC
TRBJ2-3	TRBD1	TRBV25-1	.	CASRNDRGGDTQYF	TGTGCCAGCAGGAACGACAGGGGAGGAGATACGCAGTATTTT
TRBJ1-5	.	TRBV20-1	.	CSASVGVNQPQHF	TGCAGTGCTAGTGTAGGGGTCAATCAGCCCCAGCATTTT
TRBJ1-1	.	TRBV7-9	.	CASSKIINTEAFF	TGTGCCAGCAGCAAAATAATTAACACTGAAGCTTTCTTT
TRBJ2-1	.	TRBV3-1/TRBV3-2	.	CASSLKVSDYNEQFF	TGTGCCAGCAGCCTTAAGGTCAGCGACTACAATGAGCAGTTCTTC
TRBJ1-6	TRBD1	TRBV3-1/TRBV3-2	few	CASSSRDRQNSPLHF	TGTGCCAGCAGCTCCCGGGACAGGCAAAATTCACCCCTCCACTTT
TRBJ1-2	TRBD1	TRBV28	once	CASSLDRGNYGYTF	TGTGCCAGCAGCCTTGACAGGGGGAACTATGGCTACACCTTC
TRBJ2-1	TRBD1	TRBV4-2	.	CASSPGTALSNEQFF	TGTGCCAGCTCCCCCGGGACAGCTTTATCCAATGAGCAGTTCTTC
TRBJ2-1	TRBD2	TRBV3-1/TRBV3-2	.	CASTLAGSNEQFF	TGTGCCAGCACACTAGCGGGGAGTAATGAGCAGTTCTTC
TRBJ2-1	.	TRBV7-3	.	CASSLRGGEQFF	TGTGCCAGCAGCTTACGAGGCGGGGAGCAGTTCTTC
TRBJ1-1	TRBD1	TRBV11-2	once	CASSWTGGNTEAFF	TGTGCCAGCAGCTGGACAGGGGGGAACACTGAAGCTTTCTTT
TRBJ1-3	.	TRBV4-2	.	CASSQGRDSGNTIYF	TGTGCCAGCAGCCAGGGGAGGGACTCTGGAAACACCATATATTTT
TRBJ1-1	.	TRBV3-1/TRBV3-2	.	CASSQELTRGAFF	TGTGCCAGCAGCCAAGAACTAACCCGCGGGGCTTTCTTT
TRBJ2-7	.	TRBV28	.	CASNIGGTYEQYF	TGTGCCAGTAACATAGGGGGAACCTACGAGCAGTACTTC
TRBJ1-2	TRBD1	TRBV29-1	few	CSVEGTAINYGYTF	TGCAGCGTGGAAGGGACAGCCATTAACTATGGCTACACCTTC
TRBJ2-7	.	TRBV28	.	CASMRGREQYF	TGTGCCAGCATGCGGGGGCGCGAGCAGTACTTC
TRBJ2-1	.	TRBV5-8	once	CAASKTGPWDEQFF	TGTGCCGCAAGCAAAACAGGGCCTTGGGATGAGCAGTTCTTC
TRBJ2-5	.	TRBV6-5	.	CASTGQNQETQYF	TGTGCCAGCACCGGACAGAACCAAGAGACCCAGTACTTC
TRBJ2-6	TRBD1	TRBV28	.	CASSPGGHESSGANVLTF	TGTGCCAGCAGTCCAGGGGGACACGAGAGCTCTGGGGCCAACGTCCTGACTTTC
TRBJ2-5	.	TRBV18	once	CASSPLGASGKETQYF	TGTGCCAGCTCACCCCTGGGGGCTAGCGGTAAAGAGACCCAGTACTTC
TRBJ2-7	TRBD2	TRBV7-2	.	CASSLEPLAPEQYF	TGTGCCAGCAGCTTAGAACCACTAGCGCCCGAGCAGTACTTC
TRBJ1-5	.	TRBV29-1	.	CSVKTGITGLQHF	TGCAGCGTTAAGACAGGTATTACGGGGCTCCAGCATTTT
TRBJ2-3	.	TRBV7-9	.	CASSLKGLYTDTQYF	TGTGCCAGCAGCTTAAAGGGGCTATACACAGATACGCAGTATTTT
TRBJ2-7	.	TRBV20-1	.	CSASSFYEQYF	TGCAGTGCTAGTTCTTTTTACGAGCAGTACTTC
TRBJ2-7	.	TRBV5-4	few	CASSPRPAGPYEQYF	TGTGCCAGCAGCCCACGACCAGCGGGCCCCTACGAGCAGTACTTC
TRBJ2-1	TRBD2	TRBV4-3	once	CASSQIKQAGGNNEQFF	TGCGCCAGCAGCCAAATAAAACAGGCGGGAGGAAACAATGAGCAGTTCTTC
TRBJ1-5	TRBD1	TRBV19	.	CASIGTGWRNQPQHF	TGTGCCAGTATTGGGACAGGGTGGAGGAATCAGCCCCAGCATTTT
TRBJ1-5	.	TRBV6-5	once	CASLVSYSNQPQHF	TGTGCCAGCTTGGTCAGTTATAGCAATCAGCCCCAGCATTTT
TRBJ2-2	.	TRBV7-2	.	CASSSERAHTGELFF	TGTGCCAGCAGCTCCGAGCGGGCCCACACCGGGGAGCTGTTTTTT
TRBJ1-1	.	TRBV28	.	CASSLYQPGVNTEAFF	TGTGCCAGCAGTTTATACCAACCAGGGGTGAACACTGAAGCTTTCTTT
TRBJ2-3	TRBD1	TRBV4-3	once	CASSPRTGGRTDTQYF	TGCGCCAGCAGCCCACGGACAGGGGGCCGGACAGATACGCAGTATTTT
TRBJ1-4	.	TRBV28	.	CASSDSQQGSEKLFF	TGTGCCAGCAGCGATAGTCAACAGGGTAGCGAAAAACTGTTTTTT
TRBJ2-7	TRBD1	TRBV28	few	CASSLTDRAAYEQYF	TGTGCCAGCAGTTTAACGGACAGGGCCGCCTACGAGCAGTACTTC
TRBJ1-6	.	TRBV5-6	.	CASSFGPQGNSPLHF	TGTGCCAGCAGCTTCGGGCCACAGGGTAATTCACCCCTCCACTTT
TRBJ1-6	TRBD1	TRBV20-1	.	CSASTTGTNSPLHF	TGCAGTGCTAGTACGACAGGGACAAATTCACCCCTCCACTTT
TRBJ2-2	.	TRBV27	.	CASSLNRDTGELFF	TGTGCCAGCAGTTTAAACAGGGACACCGGGGAGCTGTTTTTT
TRBJ2-7	TRBD2	TRBV6-5	.	CASTNRGDGYEQYF	TGTGCCAGCACTAATCGGGGGGACGGCTACGAGCAGTACTTC
TRBJ1-2	TRBD1	TRBV10-3	.	CAISSGTDNYGYTF	TGTGCCATCAGTTCCGGGACAGATAACTATGGCTACACCTTC
TRBJ2-3	.	TRBV7-2	once	CASSLVPAGWSTDTQYF	TGTGCCAGCAGCTTAGTGCCCGCAGGGTGGAGCACAGATACGCAGTATTTT
TRBJ1-5	.	TRBV28	.	CASSRTGSGYSNQPQHF	TGTGCCAGCAGTAGGACGGGATCGGGGTATAGCAATCAGCCCCAGCATTTT
TRBJ2-3	TRBD2	TRBV9	.	CASTKAGVPGDTQYF	TGTGCCAGCACAAAAGCGGGGGTACCCGGGGATACGCAGTATTTT
TRBJ2-7	TRBD1	TRBV19	.	CASSIYWTGGYEQYF	TGTGCCAGTAGTATATATTGGACAGGGGGCTACGAGCAGTACTTC
TRBJ2-5	.	TRBV5-6	.	CASSLEFGVGETQYF	TGTGCCAGCAGCTTGGAATTTGGAGTGGGTGAGACCCAGTACTTC
TRBJ1-2	.	TRBV4-3	few	CASSQDLGGNYGYTF	TGCGCCAGCAGCCAAGATCTAGGCGGGAACTATGGCTACACCTTC
TRBJ1-1	.	TRBV9	.	CASSAGWGRAPNTEAFF	TGTGCCAGCAGCGCCGGTTGGGGGAGGGCTCCGAACACTGAAGCTTTCTTT
TRBJ2-7	TRBD2	TRBV4-2	few	CASSLGGVLSYEQYF	TGTGCCAGCAGCCTGGGGGGGGTACTCTCCTACGAGCAGTACTTC
TRBJ1-4	TRBD1	TRBV7-2	.	CASSLGQGYLNEKLFF	TGTGCCAGCAGCTTAGGACAGGGGTACCTCAATGAAAAACTGTTTTTT
TRBJ2-3	TRBD2	TRBV18	.	CASSPYPLAGVLSTDTQYF	TGTGCCAGCTCACCATACCCCCTAGCGGGAGTTCTAAGCACAGATACGCAGTATTTT
TRBJ1-2	TRBD1	TRBV6-5	.	CASRPLTGAGYTF	TGTGCCAGCAGACCTCTGACAGGGGCTGGCTACACCTTC
TRBJ1-3	TRBD1	TRBV19	.	CATSGGSRGNTIYF	TGTGCCACCTCAGGGGGCAGTAGGGGAAACACCATATATTTT
TRBJ2-1	TRBD2	TRBV7-9	.	CASSLTTSGRSVPYNEQFF	TGTGCCAGCAGCCTCACGACTAGCGGGAGGTCCGTCCCCTACAATGAGCAGTTCTTC
TRBJ1-1	TRBD1	TRBV5-1	.	CASSGIAGGGTEAFF	TGCGCCAGCAGCGGCATCGCAGGGGGAGGCACTGAAGCTTTCTTT
TRBJ1-5	.	TRBV6-6	few	CASSLPVGDFDNQPQHF	TGTGCCAGCAGTCTCCCAGTCGGGGACTTTGACAATCAGCCCCAGCATTTT